Sequencing of this T cell receptor (beta chain) was carried out in a study of T cell responses to AZD1222 COVID-19 vaccine. TCRdb keeps only in-frame clones here, not all; method: immunoSEQ multiplex PCR. The sample lists some 150,000 clones, around 90% occurring once. This receptor was taken from an adult who received the AZD1222 COVID-19 vaccine. The input for sequencing was peripheral blood, taken 28 days after the second AZD1222 dose.

The CDR3 here is CASSRPGTSAHEQYF. The CDR3, as DNA: TGTGCCAGCAGCCGCCCTGGGACTAGCGCCCACGAGCAGTACTTC. The gene calls are TRBV4-2 and TRBJ2-7; TRBD2 matches at 10 bases. In germline, CDR1 is LGHNA, CDR2 YNFKEQ. J gave up 5 bases and V 4 bases, and 8 bases lay outside the gene matches. This CDR3 comprises 15 residues.